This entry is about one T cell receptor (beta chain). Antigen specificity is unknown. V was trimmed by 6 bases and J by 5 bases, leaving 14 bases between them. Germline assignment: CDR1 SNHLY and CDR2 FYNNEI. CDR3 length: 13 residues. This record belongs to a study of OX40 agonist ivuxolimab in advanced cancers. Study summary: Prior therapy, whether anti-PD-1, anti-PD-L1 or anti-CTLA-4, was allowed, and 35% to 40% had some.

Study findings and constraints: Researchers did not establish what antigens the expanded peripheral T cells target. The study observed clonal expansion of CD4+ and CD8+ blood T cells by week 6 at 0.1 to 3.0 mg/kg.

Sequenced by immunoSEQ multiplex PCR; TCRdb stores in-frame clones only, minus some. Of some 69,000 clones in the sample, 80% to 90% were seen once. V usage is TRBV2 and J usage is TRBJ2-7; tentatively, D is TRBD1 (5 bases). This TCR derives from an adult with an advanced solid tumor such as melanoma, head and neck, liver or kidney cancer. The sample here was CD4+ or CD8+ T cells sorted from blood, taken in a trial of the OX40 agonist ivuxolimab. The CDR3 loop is CASRKGARDEQYF. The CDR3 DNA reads TGTGCCAGCAGAAAAGGGGCCCGTGACGAGCAGTACTTC.